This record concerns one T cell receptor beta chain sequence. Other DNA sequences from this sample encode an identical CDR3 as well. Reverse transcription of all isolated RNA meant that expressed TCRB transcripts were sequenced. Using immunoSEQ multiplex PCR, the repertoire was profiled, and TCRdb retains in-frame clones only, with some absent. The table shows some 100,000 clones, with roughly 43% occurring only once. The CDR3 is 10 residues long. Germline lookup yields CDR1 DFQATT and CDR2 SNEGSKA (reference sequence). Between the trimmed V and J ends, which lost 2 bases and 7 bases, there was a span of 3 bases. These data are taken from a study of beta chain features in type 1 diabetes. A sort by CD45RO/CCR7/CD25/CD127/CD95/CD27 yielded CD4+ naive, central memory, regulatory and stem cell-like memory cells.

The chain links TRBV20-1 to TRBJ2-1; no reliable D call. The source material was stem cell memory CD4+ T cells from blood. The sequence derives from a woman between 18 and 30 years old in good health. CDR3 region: CSARRNEQFF. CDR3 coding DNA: TGCAGTGCTAGACGGAATGAGCAGTTCTTC.